The rows below give T cell receptor beta chains drawn from one sample of a study of T cell changes during pregnancy in multiple sclerosis. Generated by immunoSEQ multiplex PCR, the TCRdb table keeps only in-frame clones and is missing some. There are under 80,000 clones in the sample; just over 90% occur only once, and 1.4% lies in the top ten. This specimen was peripheral blood, taken in the second trimester of pregnancy. All receptors derive from a female donor with multiple sclerosis, enrolled in a pregnancy study. The CDR3 runs from the conserved cysteine through the conserved F or W. The D gene is left open where the match is weak. Only part of the rows carry a size: once, few, many, or a class if the clone is expanded.

clone size	V gene	D gene	J gene	CDR3 DNA	CDR3 protein
-	TRBV7-8	-	TRBJ2-7	TGTGCCAGCAGCTCCCGGACAGTCGACGAGCAGTACTTC	CASSSRTVDEQYF
-	TRBV28	-	TRBJ2-7	TGTGCCAGCAGCCTTAGCGTGGTTACTTACGAGCAGTACTTC	CASSLSVVTYEQYF
-	TRBV9	TRBD2	TRBJ2-5	TGTGCCAGCAGCGTAGTCGGGACTAGCATGGAGACCCAGTACTTC	CASSVVGTSMETQYF
-	TRBV12-5	-	TRBJ1-5	TGTGCTAGTGCCGAGGCGGGGATGGGAGCAAATCAGCCCCAGCATTTT	CASAEAGMGANQPQHF
-	TRBV2	TRBD1	TRBJ2-7	TGTGCCATCCAAGCCGGGACAGGGTATGGTGAGCAGTACTTC	CAIQAGTGYGEQYF
-	TRBV4-2	TRBD2	TRBJ2-1	TGTGCCAGCAGCCAGGGACTAGCGGGTGACTACAATGAGCAGTTCTTC	CASSQGLAGDYNEQFF
-	TRBV5-1	-	TRBJ2-5	TGCGCCAGCAGCTTGTTTGTAGGGGAAGAGACCCAGTACTTC	CASSLFVGEETQYF
-	TRBV14	-	TRBJ2-7	TGTGCCAGCAGCCAAGATCGGAGGGAGCAGTACTTC	CASSQDRREQYF
once	TRBV5-8	TRBD1	TRBJ1-2	TGTGCCAGCAGCTACAATGATCGACCCCGGACAGACAGGGCCTATGGCTACACCTTC	CASSYNDRPRTDRAYGYTF
-	TRBV19	-	TRBJ1-4	TGTGCCAGTTCCAGGGGATCAACTAATGAAAAACTGTTTTTT	CASSRGSTNEKLFF
-	TRBV19	-	TRBJ1-3	TGTGCCAGTAATATTGGCAGGGGAGGAAACACCATATATTTT	CASNIGRGGNTIYF
-	TRBV7-6	-	TRBJ2-3	TGTGCCAGCAGCTTAAGGCGGGGGCGGGATAGGGGCACAGATACGCAGTATTTT	CASSLRRGRDRGTDTQYF
-	TRBV7-2	TRBD1	TRBJ1-2	TGTGCCAGCAGCCCGCAGGGACAGGGGTATGGCTACACCTTC	CASSPQGQGYGYTF
-	TRBV6-5	-	TRBJ2-7	TGTGCCAGCACGACGGCGGGCAGGACCTCCTACGAGCAGTACTTC	CASTTAGRTSYEQYF
once	TRBV2	-	TRBJ2-5	TGTGCCAGCAGTGAGAGCGGTTGGTGGGGGCAGGAGACCCAGTACTTC	CASSESGWWGQETQYF
once	TRBV19	-	TRBJ2-7	TGTGCCAGTAAATTGTCGGGGGAACCCTACGAGCAGTACTTC	CASKLSGEPYEQYF
once	TRBV14	-	TRBJ1-3	TGTGCCAGCAGCGAAGGGAGCTCTGGAAACACCATATATTTT	CASSEGSSGNTIYF
-	TRBV5-6	-	TRBJ1-1	TGTGCCAGCAGCGTGAAGAGGACTGGGAACACTGAAGCTTTCTTT	CASSVKRTGNTEAFF
-	TRBV18	-	TRBJ1-1	TGTGCCAGCTCACGTCTACAGGAGAACACTGAAGCTTTCTTT	CASSRLQENTEAFF
-	TRBV21-1	-	TRBJ1-1	TGTGCCAGCAGCATCGACCGGAGCATGAACACTGAAGCTTTCTTT	CASSIDRSMNTEAFF
-	TRBV7-6	-	TRBJ2-7	TGTGCCAGCAGCTTAGCCCCAGCCTACGAGCAGTACTTC	CASSLAPAYEQYF
-	TRBV11-2	-	TRBJ2-7	TGTGCCAGCAGCTTAGCCCACAGGGAACCCTACGAGCAGTACTTC	CASSLAHREPYEQYF
-	TRBV5-6	-	TRBJ1-3	TGTGCCAGCAGCGTGGACCGGGGGGCTAGAAACACCATATATTTT	CASSVDRGARNTIYF
-	TRBV19	TRBD1	TRBJ1-1	TGTGCCAGTAGTTTCGACAGGGCGAACACTGAAGCTTTCTTT	CASSFDRANTEAFF
-	TRBV19	TRBD2	TRBJ2-7	TGTGCCAGTAGAAGAGCGGGAGATTATGGGTACGAGCAGTACTTC	CASRRAGDYGYEQYF
-	TRBV7-2	TRBD1	TRBJ2-7	TGTGCCAGCAGCTCCTACAGGGGTCCCTCCTACGAGCAGTACTTC	CASSSYRGPSYEQYF
-	TRBV4-3	-	TRBJ1-2	TGCGCCAGCAGCCATCGCCAGGGCCCAGTGGGTGGCTACACCTTC	CASSHRQGPVGGYTF
-	TRBV6-4	-	TRBJ2-1	TGTGCCAGCCGAACTAGCCCGGAGGGCTATGAGCAGTTCTTC	CASRTSPEGYEQFF
once	TRBV7-2	TRBD1	TRBJ1-4	TGTGCCAGCAGCTTAGGTTACAGGGGGCGTGGAGAAAAACTGTTTTTT	CASSLGYRGRGEKLFF
-	TRBV6-5	-	TRBJ2-1	TGTGCCAGCAGTTACTCCGGGACTTCCTACAATGAGCAGTTCTTC	CASSYSGTSYNEQFF
-	TRBV6-5	-	TRBJ1-1	TGTGCCAGCAGTTACCGACAGCCAAACACTGAAGCTTTCTTT	CASSYRQPNTEAFF
once	TRBV7-2	-	TRBJ1-1	TGTGCCAGCAGCTTAGGGGGAGTGGGCGCGACCCCCGAAGCTTTCTTT	CASSLGGVGATPEAFF
-	TRBV19	TRBD1	TRBJ1-5	TGTGCCAGTAGTATAGGACAGGGGTACAATCAGCCCCAGCATTTT	CASSIGQGYNQPQHF
-	TRBV13	-	TRBJ1-1	TGTGCCAGCAGCTTAGGGGATCGACAGCCGGCTTTCTTT	CASSLGDRQPAFF
-	TRBV6-5	-	TRBJ1-1	TGTGCCAGCAGCTGGACGGGATTGAACACTGAAGCTTTCTTT	CASSWTGLNTEAFF
-	TRBV6-5	-	TRBJ1-5	TGTGCCAGCAGTCCCCAGGGGAAGGGGCCCCAGCATTTT	CASSPQGKGPQHF
-	TRBV10-3	-	TRBJ1-1	TGTGCCATCAGTGAGGTTCCACGGGACTCTGAAGCTTTCTTT	CAISEVPRDSEAFF
-	TRBV18	TRBD1	TRBJ1-2	TGTGCCAGCTCACCGGACAGGGACTATGGCTACACCTTC	CASSPDRDYGYTF
-	TRBV27	-	TRBJ1-5	TGTGCCAGCAGTTTATCAGGGGCCCGAAATCAGCCCCAGCATTTT	CASSLSGARNQPQHF
-	TRBV9	TRBD2	TRBJ2-7	TGTGCCAGCAGCGTAGCTTGGACTAGCGGGCCCTACGAGCAGTACTTC	CASSVAWTSGPYEQYF
-	TRBV6-4	-	TRBJ2-3	TGTGCCAGCAGTACAGTCCCCTCCACAGATACGCAGTATTTT	CASSTVPSTDTQYF